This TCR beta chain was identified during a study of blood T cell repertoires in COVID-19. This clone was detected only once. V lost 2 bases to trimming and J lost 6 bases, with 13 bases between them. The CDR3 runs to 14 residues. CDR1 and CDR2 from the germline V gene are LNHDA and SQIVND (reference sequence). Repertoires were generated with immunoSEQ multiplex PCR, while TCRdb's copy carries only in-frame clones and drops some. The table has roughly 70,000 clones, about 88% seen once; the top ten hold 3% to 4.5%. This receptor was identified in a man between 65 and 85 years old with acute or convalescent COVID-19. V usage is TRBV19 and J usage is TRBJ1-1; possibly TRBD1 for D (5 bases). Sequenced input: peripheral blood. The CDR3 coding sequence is TGTGCCAGTAGTATACAGGGTGTTCGGTCTGAAGCTTTCTTT. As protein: CASSIQGVRSEAFF.